The source of this TCR beta chain is a study of T cells in Graves' hyperthyroidism and ophthalmopathy (dated by TCRdb to between 2018 and 2020). Notes on the research overall: Peripheral blood was sampled at the time of initial diagnosis, prior to any treatment. To identify distinguishing TCR V-J signatures, a discovery cohort of about 100 patients was used, comprising 40 to 45 with Graves' ophthalmopathy and around 60 with stable Graves' hyperthyroidism. Prospective prediction of ophthalmopathy was tested in an independent validation cohort consisting of 18 hyperthyroidism patients and over 15 patients who later progressed to ophthalmopathy. The 75 to 100 discovery patients were randomly split 7:3 into training and test sets. The study also compared thyroid tissue and blood T-cell repertoires from more than 5 Graves' hyperthyroidism patients. Following sampling, methimazole starting at 30 mg daily was given to hyperthyroidism patients, and high-dose intravenous methylprednisolone was given to ophthalmopathy patients. TCR Vbeta CDR3 sequencing of 135 peripheral blood samples (over 40 ophthalmopathy, 75 hyperthyroidism and roughly 17 progressor patients) is reported in the paper.

Amplification of TCR beta CDR3 regions was carried out from RNA transcripts. The first round of RT-PCR for the TCR CDR3 was performed with the HTBI primer set and the Qiagen OneStep RT-PCR kit. The libraries were constructed in a second round of multiplex PCR and then size-selected and purified. Libraries were sequenced paired-end with 100 bp reads on an Illumina HiSeq2000. As for the authors' bioinformatics: SOAPnuke was used to process the raw data, with reads discarded if the reads contained adapters or uncalled bases, had a mean Phred below 15, or lacked an exact constant-primer or identifier match. COPE v1.2.5 was used to merge high-quality paired reads, and clonotypes were defined as unique nucleotide sequences. MiTCR v1.1 was used to align the clonotypes against IMGT TRBV, TRBD and TRBJ reference segments. The analysis was restricted to V-J combinations with a frequency above 0.0001, which together covered around 99% of the repertoires. A TCS score was defined as the ratio between F50 (clonal expansion) and ExV (chaos), using BLOSUM62-based TCRdist between CDR3 peptides within each V-J. Welch's t-statistics and random forest reduced around 550 V-J features to about 12, which were used in a naive Bayes classifier (R e1071). TCRdb trimmed the raw reads at Q25, called clones with MiXCR and kept productive beta chains. Under each unique CDR3 protein, matching rows form one entry showing the most common genes and DNA. TCRdb assigned the V and J calls; the authors' analysis was not used. The sample records 500,000 to 600,000 distinct CDR3 sequences, 20% of which are singletons. Roughly 44% of the sample comes from the top ten.

Ophthalmopathy patients had moderately to severely active disease, Clinical Activity Score of at least 3, NOSPECS grade of at least 4, and duration under 3 months. The study excluded patients with uncontrolled infections, other autoimmune diseases, pregnancy or lactation. Clinical symptoms, serum thyroxine and TRAb, thyroid ultrasound, and orbital computed tomography formed the basis for the diagnoses. PBMCs were separated from approximately 10 ml of fresh peripheral blood using Ficoll-Paque density gradient centrifugation. Total RNA was extracted using Trizol reagent, and RNA quality was assessed on an Agilent 2100 Bioanalyzer. Points on this clonotype: The antigen this receptor binds is unknown. This clone may be a read error of a much larger clone one base away.

For CDR1 and CDR2, the germline V gene lists MDHEN and SYDVKM. V loses 3 bases, J loses 3 bases, and the germline ends lie 6 bases apart. There are 12 amino acids in the CDR3, from cysteine to phenylalanine inclusive. This entry keeps only the CDR3 DNA: 36 bases, framed from base 1. Overall results and qualifications from the work: A model built on a 13 V-J signature distinguished ophthalmopathy from stable hyperthyroidism, reaching around 88% sensitivity and under 84% specificity in cross-validation and 80%/75% in testing. In validation, the model predicted progression to ophthalmopathy a median of around 6.5 months before onset, with roughly 70% sensitivity and about 72% specificity. Sample size was not statistically predetermined, and investigators were not blinded to group allocation. Blood samples also contained most of the expanded thyroid clonotypes (frequency above 0.001), which suggests that blood repertoires may reflect thyroid immune responses.

The receptor comes from a man aged 35-49 years with Graves' ophthalmopathy. Sequencing used blood. This sequence uses TRBV28 and TRBJ2-7; confidence is insufficient to name the D gene. The DNA sequence is as follows: TGTGCCAGCAGTTTGATGGACTACGAGCAGTACTTC. The encoded protein is CASSLMDYEQYF.